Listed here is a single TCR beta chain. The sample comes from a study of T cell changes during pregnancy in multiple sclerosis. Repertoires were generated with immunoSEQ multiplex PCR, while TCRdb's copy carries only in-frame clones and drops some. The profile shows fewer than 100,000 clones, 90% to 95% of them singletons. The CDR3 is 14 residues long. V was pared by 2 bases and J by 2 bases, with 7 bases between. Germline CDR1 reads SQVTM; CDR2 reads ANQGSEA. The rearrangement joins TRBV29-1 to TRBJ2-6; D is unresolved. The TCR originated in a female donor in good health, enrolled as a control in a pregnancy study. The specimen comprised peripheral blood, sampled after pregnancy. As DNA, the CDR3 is TGCAGCGTTGAACAGGAAGCTGGGGCCAACGTCCTGACTTTC. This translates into CSVEQEAGANVLTF.